Presented here are 8 T cell receptor beta chains from one specimen sequenced in a study of T cell repertoires in cytomegalovirus infection. For these receptors, no antigen is known. MiXCR, run by TCRdb on the reads, gives a single entry per CDR3 protein. The sample shows about 740,000 distinct CDR3 sequences, around 31% of them seen only once. The sequencing here drew on cultured PBMCs, taken from culture after CMV antigen stimulation. These receptors were taken from a human donor in good health (CMV status not recorded). Some clones in this sample may be carry-over from other donors' samples.

The V gene is TRBV7-2, the J gene TRBJ2-7; 8 bases are shared with TRBD2. Germline loops: CDR1 SGHTA, CDR2 FQGNSA. The J segment lost 6 bases and the V segment lost 1 base, leaving 11 bases of the junction unmatched. The CDR3 runs 16 residues. The CDR3 DNA is TGTGCCAGCAGCTTAGTCCTTAGCGGGACGGGGGGCGAGCAGTACTTC. Protein: CASSLVLSGTGGEQYF.

This clonotype was seen a few times. The chain joins TRBV11-2 to TRBJ2-1, with 8 bases aligning to TRBD2. CDR3 size: 15 residues. CDR1 is SGHAT, CDR2 FQNNGV, per germline. The junction had 3 bases not matched to a gene; V was cut back by 5 bases and J by 0 bases. The CDR3 bases are TGTGCCAGCAGCCTACTAGCGGACTCCTACAATGAGCAGTTCTTC. Protein sequence: CASSLLADSYNEQFF.

J is TRBJ2-3 and V is TRBV27, with D possibly TRBD2 on 5 matching bases. Between the trimmed V and J ends, which lost 5 bases and 6 bases, there was a span of 15 bases. Germline assignment: CDR1 MNHEY and CDR2 SMNVEV (reference sequence). The CDR3 contains 14 residues. This chain's CDR3 is CASSPASPSDTQYF. CDR3 nucleotides: TGTGCCAGCAGTCCAGCTAGCCCGTCGGATACGCAGTATTTT.

This clonotype showed up just a few times. The chain recombines TRBV28 with TRBJ2-7, with 9 bases matching TRBD1. V lost 4 bases to trimming and J lost 6 bases; unmatched junction nucleotides: 10. This CDR3 comprises 15 residues. The germline CDR1 and CDR2 sequences are MDHEN and SYDVKM. CDR3 loop: CASSSTGQGKREQYF. The DNA for the CDR3 is TGTGCCAGCAGTTCGACCGGACAGGGGAAACGCGAGCAGTACTTC.

This clonotype was seen repeatedly, ten times or more. This chain joins TRBV7-8 and TRBJ1-1; maybe TRBD1 (6 bases). The CDR3 totals 16 residues. Germline V gene sequence: CDR1 SGHVS, CDR2 FQNEAQ. Trimming pared 6 bases from V and 6 bases from J, leaving 23 bases between. In DNA, the CDR3 is TGTGCCAGCAGTTCTAGACAGGCTTTCGTTTCCCCTGAAGCTTTCTTT. Its translation: CASSSRQAFVSPEAFF.

This clonotype was recorded at least ten times. The chain recombines TRBV7-2 with TRBJ2-1; D gene uncertain. Trimming took off 3 bases at V and 4 bases at J, with 4 bases between the two ends. CDR1 and CDR2 from the germline V gene are SGHTA and FQGNSA. CDR3 length: 12 amino acids. CDR3 region: CASSLLYNEQFF. The CDR3 region has the DNA TGTGCCAGCAGCTTGCTTTACAATGAGCAGTTCTTC.

This clonotype came up a few times. The V gene is TRBV6-2 or TRBV6-3, the J gene TRBJ2-1; 14 bases are a match to TRBD2. Germline CDR1 is MNHEY and CDR2 is SVGEGT. V gave up 4 bases and J gave up 9 bases; unmatched junction bases: 5. The CDR3 is 15 residues long. CDR3 in amino acids: CASSFGTSGRGEQFF. CDR3 sequence (DNA): TGTGCCAGCAGTTTCGGGACTAGCGGGAGAGGTGAGCAGTTCTTC.

CDR3 DNA: TGCAGTGCTAGAGAAGGGGCGCTTACTGGCTACACCTTC. Amino acids: CSAREGALTGYTF. The chain uses TRBV20-1 and TRBJ1-2; D perhaps matches TRBD1 (5 bases). The germline V and J ends were trimmed by 0 bases and 7 bases, with 12 bases remaining between them. The CDR3 spans 13 residues. The germline V gene has CDR1 DFQATT and CDR2 SNEGSKA (reference sequence).